Presented here are 2 T cell receptor beta chains from one specimen sequenced in a study of T cell responses to AZD1222 COVID-19 vaccine. Repertoires were generated with immunoSEQ multiplex PCR, while TCRdb's copy carries only in-frame clones and drops some. Of some 120,000 clones detected, over 75% appear once; the ten largest clones hold roughly 3%. Here the sequenced sample was peripheral blood, taken on day 0 of AZD1222 vaccination. These receptors were collected from an adult in good health.

This clone occurred once. This sequence joins TRBV5-6 and TRBJ2-7; 7 nucleotides match TRBD2. Trimming removed 6 bases from V and 5 bases from J; junction bases left unmatched: 14. Germline V lookup: CDR1 SGHDT, CDR2 YYEEEE. The CDR3 has 15 amino acids. The CDR3 region has the DNA TGTGCCAGCAACAACCCCGTGACTAGCCCCAACGAGCAGTACTTC. This gives the protein CASNNPVTSPNEQYF. Full variable domain (outside the CDR3, taken from reference TRBV5-6 and TRBJ2-7): DAGVTQSPTHLIKTRGQQVTLRCSPKSGHDTVSWYQQALGQGPQFIFQYYEEEERQRGNFPDRFSGHQFPNYSSELNVNALLLGDSALYLCASNNPVTSPNEQYFGPGTRLTVT.

This clone is a singleton in its sample. The rearrangement links TRBV7-6 to TRBJ2-7, with TRBD2 matching over 7 bases. This CDR3 contains 16 residues. Germline-derived CDR1 and CDR2 are SGHVS and FNYEAQ. V gave up 5 bases and J gave up 5 bases; unmatched junction bases: 15. The CDR3 spells CASSPLQGGSYDEQYF. The CDR3 DNA reads TGTGCCAGCAGCCCCCTCCAAGGCGGGAGCTATGACGAGCAGTACTTC.